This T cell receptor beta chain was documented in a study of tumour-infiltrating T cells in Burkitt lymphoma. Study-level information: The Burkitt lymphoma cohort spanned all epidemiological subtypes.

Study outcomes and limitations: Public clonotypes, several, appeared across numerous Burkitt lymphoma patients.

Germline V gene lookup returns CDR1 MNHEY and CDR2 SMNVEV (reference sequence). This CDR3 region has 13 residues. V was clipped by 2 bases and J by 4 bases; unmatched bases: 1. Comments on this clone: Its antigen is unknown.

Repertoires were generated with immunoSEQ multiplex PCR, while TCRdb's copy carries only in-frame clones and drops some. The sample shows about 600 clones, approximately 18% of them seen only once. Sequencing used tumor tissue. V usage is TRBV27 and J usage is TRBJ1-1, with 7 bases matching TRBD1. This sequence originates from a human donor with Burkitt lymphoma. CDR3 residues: CASSLAGGTEAFF. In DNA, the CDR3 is TGTGCCAGCAGTTTAGCAGGGGGCACTGAAGCTTTCTTT.